The sequence of this T cell receptor beta chain was determined in a study of T cells after posttransplantation cyclophosphamide. Whole-study findings and limits: Donor CD8+ memory clones often dominated recipient blood repertoires at later times. Recipient CMV seropositivity and CMV reactivation strongly tracked TRB clonality. Blood and skin or GI T cell repertoires showed limited TRB overlap.

The sample holds one count of this clone. What it binds is unknown. Only in-frame clones appear in the TCRdb table, and some are missing; sequencing was by immunoSEQ multiplex PCR. The sample contains 25,000 or so clones, about 83% of which appear only once. The CDR3 loop spans 16 amino acids. V shed 2 bases and J shed 2 bases, with 17 bases lying between them. From germline, CDR1 is SGHKS and CDR2 YYEKEE (reference sequence). The receptor's source is an older woman with a blood cancer, CMV-positive, and with a related stem cell donor. The specimen was PBMCs. The V and J genes are TRBV5-5 and TRBJ2-7; tentative D call: TRBD1 (6 bases). The CDR3 nucleotides read TGTGCCAGCAGCTTAAGCCCCGGTGGGGGCCCCTACGAGCAGTACTTC. Translation gives CASSLSPGGGPYEQYF.